Listed here are 27 T cell receptor beta chains from one sample, sequenced in a study of T cells in severe cutaneous drug reactions. Bulk and single-cell libraries used iRepertoire multiplex PCR with TCR subtype-specific primers. TCRdb re-called the multiplex PCR reads; every CDR3 protein appears as one record, without DNA. The sample table includes more than 1,000 distinct CDR3 sequences. Sequenced patients had Stevens-Johnson syndrome or toxic epidermal necrolysis caused by carbamazepine. Sequencing was performed on PBMCs. Receptor source: a human donor with a severe cutaneous adverse drug reaction.

The chain combines TRBV20-1 with TRBJ2-5; TCRdb outputs TRBD2, but without DNA this stays unchecked. Germline V gene lookup returns CDR1 DFQATT and CDR2 SNEGSKA (reference sequence). The CDR3 has 15 amino acids. The CDR3 reads CSAITSGGDQETQYF.

Measured by frequency, this clonotype is medium-sized. V and J are TRBV2 and TRBJ2-7. Germline V lookup: CDR1 SNHLY, CDR2 FYNNEI. The CDR3 totals 12 residues. CDR3 loop: CASSVVFYEQYF.

V is TRBV5-5 and J is TRBJ2-2; TCRdb picks TRBD1, but there is no DNA to check that call. This CDR3 has 13 amino acids. Germline assignment: CDR1 SGHKS and CDR2 YYEKEE (reference sequence). CDR3 amino acids: CASSKPGSRELFF.

This clonotype is deemed large by its frequency. This sequence joins TRBV28 and TRBJ1-1. The CDR3 has 12 amino acids. From germline, CDR1 is MDHEN and CDR2 SYDVKM. The CDR3 reads CASSTSHTEAFF.

This clonotype is labeled medium-sized based on frequency. This chain links TRBV7-9 with TRBJ2-7; TCRdb calls TRBD1, which cannot be checked without DNA. From germline, CDR1 is SEHNR and CDR2 FQNEAQ (reference sequence). The CDR3 has 14 amino acids. The CDR3 reads CASSLLGPGYEQYF.

Measured by frequency, this clonotype is medium-sized. The genes are TRBV2 and TRBJ2-1; TCRdb names TRBD2, which stays unverified in the absence of DNA. CDR1 and CDR2 (germline): SNHLY, FYNNEI. The CDR3 spans 14 residues. The CDR3 is CASSVGQANNEQFF. Drawing the rest from reference TRBV2 and TRBJ2-1, the complete variable domain is EPEVTQTPSHQVTQMGQEVILRCVPISNHLYFYWYRQILGQKVEFLVSFYNNEISEKSEIFDDQFSVERPDGSNFTLKIRSTKLEDSAMYFCASSVGQANNEQFFGPGTRLTVL.

Measured by frequency, this clonotype is medium-sized. This rearrangement joins TRBV27 to TRBJ2-7; without DNA, the TCRdb call of TRBD1 cannot be checked. Germline lookup yields CDR1 MNHEY and CDR2 SMNVEV (reference sequence). CDR3 length: 16 amino acids. CDR3 protein: CASSSDESGPPYEQYF.

Judged by frequency, this clonotype is medium-sized. This chain connects TRBV7-6 to TRBJ2-2; TCRdb proposes TRBD2, but this gene call is untestable without DNA. Germline V gene data show CDR1 as SGHVS and CDR2 as FNYEAQ. The CDR3 spans 15 residues. The CDR3 loop is CASSSGTTNTGELFF.

V and J are TRBV12-3 or TRBV12-4 and TRBJ1-2. There are 13 residues in the CDR3. CDR3 sequence: CASKQTGVYGYTF.

This clonotype ranks as medium-sized in terms of frequency. This chain links TRBV3-1 with TRBJ1-2; the D gene TCRdb calls, TRBD1, cannot be checked with no DNA. Per germline, CDR1 LGHDT and CDR2 YNNKEL (reference sequence). The CDR3 is 14 residues long. This CDR3 is CASSQEGIQESYTF. Looking up the rest from reference TRBV3-1 and TRBJ1-2 gives the full variable domain: DTAVSQTPKYLVTQMGNDKSIKCEQNLGHDTMYWYKQDSKKFLKIMFSYNNKELIINETVPNRFSPKSPDKAHLNLHINSLELGDSAVYFCASSQEGIQESYTFGSGTRLTVV.

This clonotype is large by frequency. V and J are TRBV24-1 and TRBJ1-5; lacking DNA, the TRBD1 call made by TCRdb goes unchecked. The germline V gene encodes CDR1 KGHDR and CDR2 SFDVKD. The CDR3 has 16 amino acids. CDR3 residues: CATSDRTGARNQPQHF.

This clonotype ranks as medium-sized (0.01 to 0.1%) in terms of frequency. The rearrangement uses TRBV7-3 and TRBJ1-1. This CDR3 comprises 13 residues. The V gene's germline CDR1 is SGHTA and CDR2 FQGTGA. CDR3 residues: CASSLKANTEAFF.

This clonotype is classed as medium-sized by frequency. The chain is built from TRBV7-9 and TRBJ2-5; TCRdb picks TRBD1, but there is no DNA to check that call. The CDR3 extends over 15 amino acids. The germline gives CDR1 SEHNR, CDR2 FQNEAQ (reference sequence). This CDR3 is CASSHPWQGQETQYF. Combining the CDR3 with reference TRBV7-9 and TRBJ2-5 gives the whole variable domain DTGVSQNPRHKITKRGQNVTFRCDPISEHNRLYWYRQTLGQGPEFLTYFQNEAQLEKSRLLSDRFSAERPKGSFSTLEIQRTEQGDSAMYLCASSHPWQGQETQYFGPGTRLLVL.

This clonotype is classed as medium-sized by frequency. V usage is TRBV7-9 and J usage is TRBJ2-1; the TCRdb call, TRBD2, lacks DNA for checking. The V gene's germline CDR1 is SEHNR and CDR2 FQNEAQ (reference sequence). The CDR3 covers 16 residues. This chain's CDR3 is CASSPRLAGEWNEQFF.

Its frequency marks this clonotype as medium-sized. The genes are TRBV2 and TRBJ1-1. The CDR3 extends over 15 amino acids. CDR1 is SNHLY, CDR2 FYNNEI, per germline. CDR3 residues: CGIGQSVSPNTEAFF.

Judged by frequency, this clonotype is medium-sized (0.01 to 0.1%). The chain employs TRBV5-6 and TRBJ2-1; TCRdb returns TRBD2, unconfirmable since there is no DNA. The germline V gene has CDR1 SGHDT and CDR2 YYEEEE. This CDR3 has 17 amino acids. The CDR3 region is CASSSGTSGLKGNEQFF.

This clonotype shows up as large (0.1 to 1%) by frequency. The chain uses TRBV6-5 and TRBJ2-1. CDR3 size: 13 residues. Germline assignment: CDR1 MNHEY and CDR2 SVGAGI. CDR3 sequence: CASSYPRPTDQFF.

In terms of frequency, this clonotype is large (0.1 to 1%). This CDR3 is CASSHIDSYEAFF. This chain uses TRBV14 with TRBJ1-1; with no DNA, the TCRdb D assignment of TRBD1 cannot be verified. The germline V gene encodes CDR1 SGHDN and CDR2 FVKESK. This CDR3 has 13 residues.

Its frequency marks this clonotype as medium-sized. The CDR3 reads CASSSPGRYTEAFF. The V gene is TRBV5-8, the J gene TRBJ1-1; TCRdb outputs TRBD1, but without DNA this stays unchecked. From germline, CDR1 is SGHTS and CDR2 YDEGEE. This CDR3 has 14 residues. The full variable domain, with the rest looked up from reference TRBV5-8 and TRBJ1-1, is EAGVTQSPTHLIKTRGQQATLRCSPISGHTSVYWYQQALGLGLQFLLWYDEGEERNRGNFPPRFSGRQFPNYSSELNVNALELEDSALYLCASSSPGRYTEAFFGQGTRLTVV.

By frequency, this clonotype registers medium-sized (0.01 to 0.1%). This chain connects TRBV15 to TRBJ2-6; TCRdb's assignment of TRBD1 cannot be checked, as there is no DNA. The CDR3 contains 16 residues. CDR1 and CDR2 (germline): LNHNV, YYDKDF (reference sequence). The CDR3 spells CATSSRTGTAANVLTF.

This clonotype is identified as medium-sized from frequency. J is TRBJ2-3 and V is TRBV12-3 or TRBV12-4. The CDR3 sequence is 14 residues long. The CDR3: CASRRIWGTDTQYF.

By frequency, this clonotype registers large. The gene calls are TRBV27 and TRBJ2-5; lacking DNA, the TRBD2 call made by TCRdb goes unchecked. The CDR3 consists of 14 residues. The germline V gene has CDR1 MNHEY and CDR2 SMNVEV (reference sequence). CDR3 protein: CASRPGGLFETQYF.

The chain recombines TRBV7-9 with TRBJ2-2; TCRdb gives TRBD1 as the D gene, but with no DNA this cannot be confirmed. The CDR3 runs to 17 residues. Germline lookup yields CDR1 SEHNR and CDR2 FQNEAQ (reference sequence). The CDR3 is CASSLVPGGKNTGELFF.

Measured by frequency, this clonotype is medium-sized (0.01 to 0.1%). The chain carries TRBV7-6 and TRBJ2-2; TCRdb proposes TRBD1, but this gene call is untestable without DNA. CDR3 length equals 15 residues. Germline V lookup: CDR1 SGHVS, CDR2 FNYEAQ. The CDR3 loop reads CASSYTGVGTGELFF.

This clonotype counts as medium-sized by frequency. This chain uses TRBV12-3 or TRBV12-4 with TRBJ2-1; TCRdb calls TRBD2, which cannot be checked without DNA. The CDR3 is 15 residues long. CDR3 in amino acids: CASSLGTSGEVEQFF.

Its frequency marks this clonotype as large. The rearrangement uses TRBV27 and TRBJ1-5; there is no DNA to check the TCRdb D call of TRBD1. Germline assignment: CDR1 MNHEY and CDR2 SMNVEV (reference sequence). The CDR3 runs to 15 residues. CDR3 residues: CASKKWGQMNQPQHF.

By frequency, this clonotype is large. The chain couples TRBV7-6 to TRBJ1-5. The germline V gene encodes CDR1 SGHVS and CDR2 FNYEAQ. This CDR3 region has 14 residues. CDR3: CASSSYGRNQPQHF.